The 10 T cell receptor beta chains below come from one sample, sequenced in a study of T cells expressing NK-cell markers. TCRdb re-called the 5' RACE reads; one entry per CDR3 protein, DNA not given. The sample totals roughly 120,000 distinct CDR3 sequences. The sequenced sample was blood T cells: a sorted CD56 or NKG2C T cell subset, CD4+ or CD8+ T cells, or bulk PBMC T cells (not recorded which). These receptors all stem from a woman aged 18 to 75 in good health.

The chain is built from TRBV15 and TRBJ2-2. The V gene's germline CDR1 is LNHNV and CDR2 YYDKDF (reference sequence). CDR3 length: 14 residues. The CDR3 is CATSRDPATGELFF.

The chain uses TRBV27 and TRBJ2-2; TCRdb proposes TRBD2, but this gene call is untestable without DNA. Germline V lookup: CDR1 MNHEY, CDR2 SMNVEV (reference sequence). The CDR3 is 16 residues long. CDR3 region: CASHLRGPTNTGELFF.

The chain's CDR3 is CASSTTQGAQYF. This rearrangement joins TRBV28 to TRBJ2-5; TCRdb names TRBD1, which stays unverified in the absence of DNA. The CDR3 contains 12 residues. The germline V gene encodes CDR1 MDHEN and CDR2 SYDVKM.

CDR3 loop: CSVTGEGLGGSF. The gene calls are TRBV29-1 and TRBJ1-2. CDR3 size: 12 residues. CDR1 and CDR2 (germline): SQVTM, ANQGSEA.

The chain combines TRBV12-3 or TRBV12-4 with TRBJ1-2. The CDR3 extends over 13 amino acids. The CDR3 sequence: CASSFDSYYGYTF.

The genes are TRBV12-3 or TRBV12-4 and TRBJ2-2; the TCRdb call, TRBD2, lacks DNA for checking. This CDR3 has 16 amino acids. The chain's CDR3 is CASSSLAGGLTGELFF.

The rearrangement links TRBV4-3 to TRBJ2-4; absent DNA, TCRdb's TRBD1 call cannot be checked. The V gene's germline CDR1 is LGHNA and CDR2 YSLEER. CDR3 length: 15 residues. CDR3 region: CASSHGPRDRNIQYF.

The V call is TRBV11-3, the J call TRBJ2-1. The CDR3 has 15 amino acids. The germline CDR1 and CDR2 sequences are SGHNT and YENEEA. CDR3: CASSLNPTSYNEQFF.

CDR3 residues: CASSEVGGTGETQYF. The chain is built from TRBV25-1 and TRBJ2-5; as DNA is missing, the TRBD1 call by TCRdb cannot be tested. This CDR3 contains 15 residues. CDR1 and CDR2 (germline): MGHDK, SYGVNS.

The rearrangement uses TRBV4-3 and TRBJ1-2; TCRdb gives TRBD1 as the D gene, but with no DNA this cannot be confirmed. CDR1 is LGHNA and CDR2 is YSLEER in the germline V gene. The CDR3 sequence is 18 residues long. CDR3 region: CASSQDTTDSNAYYGYTF.